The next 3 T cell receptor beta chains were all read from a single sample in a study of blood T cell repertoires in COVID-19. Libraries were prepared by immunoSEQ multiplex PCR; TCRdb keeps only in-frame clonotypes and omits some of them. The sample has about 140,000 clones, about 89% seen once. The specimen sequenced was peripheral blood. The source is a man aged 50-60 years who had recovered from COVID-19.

CDR3 DNA sequence: TGTGCCAGCAGCTCCGGGGGACAGGGCCACGAGCAGTACTTC. This gives the protein CASSSGGQGHEQYF. The V call is TRBV7-8, the J call TRBJ2-7; 9 bases are a match to TRBD1. With 4 bases clipped from V and 5 bases from J, the junction kept 6 bases outside the gene matches. CDR1 is SGHVS, CDR2 FQNEAQ, per germline. The CDR3 is 14 amino acids.

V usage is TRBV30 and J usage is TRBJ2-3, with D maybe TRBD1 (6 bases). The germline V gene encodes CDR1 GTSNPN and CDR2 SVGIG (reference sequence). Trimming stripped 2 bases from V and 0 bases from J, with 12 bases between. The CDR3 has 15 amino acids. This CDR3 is CAWSSLGQSTDTQYF. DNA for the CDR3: TGTGCCTGGAGTTCGCTCGGACAGAGCACAGATACGCAGTATTTT.

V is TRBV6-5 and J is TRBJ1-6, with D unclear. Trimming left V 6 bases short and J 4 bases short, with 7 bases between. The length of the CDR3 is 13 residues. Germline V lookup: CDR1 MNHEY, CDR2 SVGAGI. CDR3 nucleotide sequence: TGTGCCAGCAGCGTCGGGTATAATTCACCCCTCCACTTT. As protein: CASSVGYNSPLHF.